This record covers a single TCR beta chain. Sequencing was performed with immunoSEQ multiplex PCR; in TCRdb, only in-frame clones are kept and a portion is missing. The repertoire includes 95,000 to 150,000 clones, more than 75% of them detected once, and about 10% sits in the top ten. The V end lost 3 bases, the J end lost 2 bases, and 12 bases lay between the germline ends. The CDR3 has 14 residues. Germline V gene sequence: CDR1 SGHNT, CDR2 YYREEE (reference sequence). The record originates from a study of T cell responses to AZD1222 COVID-19 vaccine. Study information: Analysis merged second doses at about 4 or about 12 weeks.

The sequence came from an adult in good health. Material: peripheral blood, obtained on day 0 of AZD1222 vaccination. This chain joins TRBV5-4 and TRBJ2-7, with D possibly matching TRBD2 (5 bases). The CDR3 DNA is TGTGCCAGCAGCTCGGGGATCTCGGCCTACGAGCAGTACTTC. This codes for CASSSGISAYEQYF.